Listed below are T cell receptor beta chains from one sample, sequenced in a study of cytomegalovirus exposure and HLA in healthy donors. Profiled with immunoSEQ multiplex PCR; TCRdb holds only in-frame clones, not every one. The sample yields approximately 160,000 clones, under 85% seen once. Sequencing used PBMCs. These receptors were collected from a woman aged 25 to 39 in good health and CMV-seronegative. Each CDR3 is given with its conserved first and last residue. Fields, in order: D gene, J gene, V gene, clone size, CDR3 protein, CDR3 DNA. D genes are given only for firm matches. Where a row states a size, it is once, few, many or the class of an expanded clone; other rows omit it.

D gene: .
J gene: TRBJ2-1
V gene: TRBV5-1
clone size: .
CDR3 protein: CASSLALPNEQFF
CDR3 DNA: TGCGCCAGCAGCTTGGCACTCCCCAATGAGCAGTTCTTC

D gene: .
J gene: TRBJ1-2
V gene: TRBV5-6
clone size: .
CDR3 protein: CASSFNTNYGYTF
CDR3 DNA: TGTGCCAGCAGCTTTAATACTAACTATGGCTACACCTTC

D gene: TRBD2
J gene: TRBJ2-7
V gene: TRBV2
clone size: .
CDR3 protein: CATSGLAGAYEQYF
CDR3 DNA: TGTGCCACCTCGGGACTAGCGGGAGCCTACGAGCAGTACTTC

D gene: .
J gene: TRBJ1-5
V gene: TRBV7-8
clone size: .
CDR3 protein: CASSLAGSFNQPQHF
CDR3 DNA: TGTGCCAGCAGCTTAGCGGGGAGTTTCAATCAGCCCCAGCATTTT

D gene: TRBD2
J gene: TRBJ2-1
V gene: TRBV2
clone size: .
CDR3 protein: CASRRRGGPDEQFF
CDR3 DNA: TGTGCCAGCAGGAGGCGGGGGGGGCCCGATGAGCAGTTCTTC

D gene: .
J gene: TRBJ2-7
V gene: TRBV7-6
clone size: .
CDR3 protein: CASSDSGILGEQYF
CDR3 DNA: TGTGCCAGCAGCGACTCCGGGATCCTGGGGGAGCAGTACTTC

D gene: TRBD1
J gene: TRBJ1-4
V gene: TRBV29-1
clone size: few
CDR3 protein: CSVEGGQDAPEGQKLFF
CDR3 DNA: TGCAGCGTTGAAGGGGGACAGGACGCGCCCGAGGGACAGAAACTGTTTTTT

D gene: .
J gene: TRBJ2-5
V gene: TRBV9
clone size: .
CDR3 protein: CASSGHVRRTDGSATQYF
CDR3 DNA: TGTGCCAGCAGCGGACACGTTCGCCGAACCGATGGTAGTGCGACCCAGTACTTC

D gene: .
J gene: TRBJ2-2
V gene: TRBV19
clone size: .
CDR3 protein: CASFPGWATGELFF
CDR3 DNA: TGTGCCAGCTTCCCAGGGTGGGCCACCGGGGAGCTGTTTTTT

D gene: TRBD2
J gene: TRBJ2-3
V gene: TRBV19
clone size: .
CDR3 protein: CASSVGGADTQYF
CDR3 DNA: TGTGCCAGTAGTGTCGGGGGGGCAGATACGCAGTATTTT

D gene: .
J gene: TRBJ1-1
V gene: TRBV9
clone size: .
CDR3 protein: CASSVGAATGTEAFF
CDR3 DNA: TGTGCCAGCAGCGTAGGGGCAGCCACAGGGACTGAAGCTTTCTTT

D gene: TRBD1
J gene: TRBJ1-2
V gene: TRBV28
clone size: .
CDR3 protein: CASSLEGAFYGYTF
CDR3 DNA: TGTGCCAGCAGTTTGGAGGGGGCTTTCTATGGCTACACCTTC

D gene: TRBD2
J gene: TRBJ2-7
V gene: TRBV28
clone size: .
CDR3 protein: CATGRSSYEQYF
CDR3 DNA: TGTGCCACCGGGAGGAGCTCCTACGAGCAGTACTTC

D gene: TRBD1
J gene: TRBJ1-5
V gene: TRBV18
clone size: .
CDR3 protein: CASSPDTGGVDQPQHF
CDR3 DNA: TGTGCCAGCTCACCAGACACAGGGGGCGTGGACCAGCCCCAGCATTTT